This T cell receptor (beta chain) was obtained from a study of control samples from healthy donors and cancer patients. The CDR3 runs to 14 residues. From germline, CDR1 is MNHEY and CDR2 SVGAGI. The V end was cut by 6 bases, the J end by 3 bases, with 11 bases between. Here immunoSEQ multiplex PCR was the method, and the copy in TCRdb shows in-frame clones only, minus some. The repertoire consists of 100,000 to 150,000 clones, with roughly 90% occurring once and the leading ten covering under 2%. Sequenced input: blood. This clonotype was sampled from a man aged 18 to 29 in good health. V and J are TRBV6-5 and TRBJ1-4; D is perhaps TRBD1 (5 bases). The CDR3 is CASSLGVANEKLFF. CDR3 nucleotide sequence: TGTGCCAGCAGCCTAGGGGTAGCTAATGAAAAACTGTTTTTT.